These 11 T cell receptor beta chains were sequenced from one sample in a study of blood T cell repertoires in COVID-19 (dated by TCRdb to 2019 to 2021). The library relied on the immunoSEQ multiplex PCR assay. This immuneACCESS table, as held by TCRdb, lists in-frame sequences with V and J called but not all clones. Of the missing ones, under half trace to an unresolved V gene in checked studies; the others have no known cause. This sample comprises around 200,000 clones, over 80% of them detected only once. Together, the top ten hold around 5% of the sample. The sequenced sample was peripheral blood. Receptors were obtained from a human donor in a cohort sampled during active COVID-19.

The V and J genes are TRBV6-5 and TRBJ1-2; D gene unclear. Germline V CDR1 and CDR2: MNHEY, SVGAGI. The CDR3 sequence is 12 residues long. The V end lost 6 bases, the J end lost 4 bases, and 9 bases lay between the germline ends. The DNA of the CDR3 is TGTGCCAGCAGCGCGGGCTCCTATGGCTACACCTTC. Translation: CASSAGSYGYTF.

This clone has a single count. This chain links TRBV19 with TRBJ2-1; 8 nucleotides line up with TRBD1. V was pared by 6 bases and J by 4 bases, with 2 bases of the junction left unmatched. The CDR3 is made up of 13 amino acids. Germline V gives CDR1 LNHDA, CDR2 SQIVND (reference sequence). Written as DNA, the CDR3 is TGTGCCAGTAGCGGGACAGGATACAATGAGCAGTTCTTC. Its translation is CASSGTGYNEQFF.

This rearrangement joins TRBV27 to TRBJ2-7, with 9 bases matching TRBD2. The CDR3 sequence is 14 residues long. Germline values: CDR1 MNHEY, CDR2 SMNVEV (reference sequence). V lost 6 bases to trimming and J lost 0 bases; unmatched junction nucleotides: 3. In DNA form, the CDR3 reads TGTGCCAGCAGAGGTAGCGGGAGCTCCTACGAGCAGTACTTC. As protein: CASRGSGSSYEQYF.

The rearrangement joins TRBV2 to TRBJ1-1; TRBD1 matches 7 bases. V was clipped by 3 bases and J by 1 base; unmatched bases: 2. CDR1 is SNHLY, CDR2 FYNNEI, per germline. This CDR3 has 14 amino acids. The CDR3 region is CASSERGRNTEAFF. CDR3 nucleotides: TGTGCCAGCAGTGAGAGGGGGCGGAACACTGAAGCTTTCTTT.

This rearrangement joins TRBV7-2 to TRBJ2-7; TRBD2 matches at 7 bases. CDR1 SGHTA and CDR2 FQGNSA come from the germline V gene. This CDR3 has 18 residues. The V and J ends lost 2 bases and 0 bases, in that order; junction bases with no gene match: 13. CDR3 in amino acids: CASSLQQVVGTISYEQYF. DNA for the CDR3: TGTGCCAGCAGCTTACAACAGGTGGTGGGGACTATCTCCTACGAGCAGTACTTC.

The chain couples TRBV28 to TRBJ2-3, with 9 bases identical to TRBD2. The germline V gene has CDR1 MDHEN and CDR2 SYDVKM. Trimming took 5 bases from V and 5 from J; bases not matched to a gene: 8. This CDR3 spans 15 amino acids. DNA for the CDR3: TGTGCCAGCAGTCCCCCGGGACTAGCAGGAGATACGCAGTATTTT. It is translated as CASSPPGLAGDTQYF.

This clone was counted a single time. The CDR3 DNA sequence: TGTGCCAGCAGCCTCACCGGGACAGGCCCCTACGAGCAGTACTTC. Translated, it gives CASSLTGTGPYEQYF. V and J are TRBV7-6 and TRBJ2-7; TRBD1 agrees at 8 bases. V lost 5 bases and J lost 2; bases outside the gene matches: 8. Germline loops: CDR1 SGHVS, CDR2 FNYEAQ. This CDR3 is 15 amino acids long.

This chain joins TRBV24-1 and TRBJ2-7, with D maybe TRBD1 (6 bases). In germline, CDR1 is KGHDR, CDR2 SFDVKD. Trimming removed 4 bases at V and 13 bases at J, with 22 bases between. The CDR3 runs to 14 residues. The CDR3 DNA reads TGTGCCACCAGTGACTCGCGACAGGTTTCTAGTAAATACTTC. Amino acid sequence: CATSDSRQVSSKYF.

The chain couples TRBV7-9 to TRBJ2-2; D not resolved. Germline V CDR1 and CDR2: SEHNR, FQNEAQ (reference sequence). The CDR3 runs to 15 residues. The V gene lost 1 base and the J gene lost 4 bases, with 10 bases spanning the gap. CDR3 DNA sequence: TGTGCCAGCAGCTTAGTCGGGTTCGGCACCGGGGAGCTGTTTTTT. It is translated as CASSLVGFGTGELFF.

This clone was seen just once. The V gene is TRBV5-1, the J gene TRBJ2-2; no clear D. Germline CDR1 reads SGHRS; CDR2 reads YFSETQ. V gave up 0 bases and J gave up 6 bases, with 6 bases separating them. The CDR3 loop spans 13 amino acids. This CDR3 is CASSLVVAGELFF. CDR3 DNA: TGCGCCAGCAGCTTGGTAGTCGCCGGGGAGCTGTTTTTT. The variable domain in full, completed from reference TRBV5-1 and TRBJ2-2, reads KAGVTQTPRYLIKTRGQQVTLSCSPISGHRSVSWYQQTPGQGLQFLFEYFSETQRNKGNFPGRFSGRQFSNSRSEMNVSTLELGDSALYLCASSLVVAGELFFGEGSRLTVL.

CDR3 nucleotide sequence: TGCGCCAGCAGTCAATCAAAGGACAGGAGGAATTCACCCCTCCACTTT. Translated: CASSQSKDRRNSPLHF. The rearrangement links TRBV23-1 to TRBJ1-6; 7 bases line up with TRBD1. TRBV23-1 is labeled an ORF, and its function is uncertain. Losses at the gene ends were 0 bases for V and 7 bases for J; bases not matched to a gene: 6. The CDR3 runs 16 residues.